The 20 T cell receptor beta chains listed next were all sequenced from one sample in a study of T cell responses to AZD1222 COVID-19 vaccine. Produced via immunoSEQ multiplex PCR; TCRdb's table is partial and in-frame only. The data hold 110,000 or so clones, with around 89% observed a single time. Sequenced here: peripheral blood, sampled 28 days after the second AZD1222 dose. Every receptor here comes from an adult who received the AZD1222 COVID-19 vaccine.

The chain joins TRBV15 to TRBJ1-5, with TRBD1 matching over 7 bases. Germline lookup yields CDR1 LNHNV and CDR2 YYDKDF (reference sequence). This CDR3 spans 15 amino acids. V shed 0 bases and J 8 bases; nucleotides not matched to a gene: 7. For the CDR3, the DNA is TGTGCCACCAGCAGAGACAGGGGGATATGGGAGCCCCAGCATTTT. It codes for CATSRDRGIWEPQHF.

This rearrangement joins TRBV3-1 (or the pseudogene TRBV3-2) to TRBJ2-7; TRBD1 matches 9 bases. Trimming removed 6 bases from V and 7 bases from J; junction bases left unmatched: 4. CDR1 is LGHDT, CDR2 YNNKEL, per germline (reference sequence). CDR3 length: 12 residues. This chain's CDR3 is CASRQGAGEQYF. The CDR3 DNA is TGTGCCAGCAGACAGGGGGCAGGGGAGCAGTACTTC.

This chain links TRBV4-3 with TRBJ1-3; D call uncertain. Germline V gives CDR1 LGHNA, CDR2 YSLEER. The V end lost 1 base, the J end lost 6 bases, and 10 bases lay between the germline ends. This CDR3 spans 14 amino acids. CDR3: CASSQVGNQNTIYF. In nucleotides, the CDR3 is TGCGCCAGCAGCCAAGTTGGCAACCAAAACACCATATATTTT.

This sequence joins TRBV4-1 and TRBJ1-1; no clear D gene. Looked up from germline, CDR1 is MGHRA and CDR2 is YSYEKL. The V and J ends lost 3 bases and 4 bases respectively, with 9 bases between them. The CDR3 consists of 13 residues. The CDR3 DNA sequence: TGCGCCAGCAGCCACCAGGTGCGCACTGAAGCTTTCTTT. Its translation: CASSHQVRTEAFF.

V gene TRBV5-6 combines with J gene TRBJ1-1; no definite D call. Trimming removed 1 base at V and 1 base at J, with 11 bases between. Germline CDR1 reads SGHDT; CDR2 reads YYEEEE. The CDR3 has 15 residues. This CDR3 reads CASSLWFTANTEAFF. The CDR3 DNA follows: TGTGCCAGCAGCTTGTGGTTTACGGCGAACACTGAAGCTTTCTTT. The full variable domain, with the rest looked up from reference TRBV5-6 and TRBJ1-1, is DAGVTQSPTHLIKTRGQQVTLRCSPKSGHDTVSWYQQALGQGPQFIFQYYEEEERQRGNFPDRFSGHQFPNYSSELNVNALLLGDSALYLCASSLWFTANTEAFFGQGTRLTVV.

V and J are TRBV14 and TRBJ1-6; D is possibly TRBD1 (5 bases). The CDR3 consists of 17 residues. CDR1 is SGHDN, CDR2 FVKESK, per germline. V was cut by 0 bases and J by 1 base, with 10 bases left in between. In nucleotides, the CDR3 is TGTGCCAGCAGCCAAGATAGGGGTGGATCCTATAATTCACCCCTCCACTTT. It codes for CASSQDRGGSYNSPLHF.

This clone is a singleton in its sample. This chain connects TRBV3-1 (or the pseudogene TRBV3-2) to TRBJ2-3; TRBD2 agrees at 12 bases. Germline loops: CDR1 LGHDT, CDR2 YNNKEL (reference sequence). V lost 4 bases to trimming and J lost 4 bases; unmatched junction nucleotides: 9. This CDR3 spans 17 amino acids. In DNA, the CDR3 is TGTGCCAGCAGCCTCTCGCGACTAGCGGGGGCTGCAGATACGCAGTATTTT. Protein sequence: CASSLSRLAGAADTQYF.

The V gene is TRBV5-4, the J gene TRBJ1-2, with no clear D. The germline V gene has CDR1 SGHNT and CDR2 YYREEE (reference sequence). The V gene lost 0 bases and the J gene lost 1 base, with 10 bases spanning the gap. The CDR3 is made up of 15 amino acids. The CDR3 DNA reads TGTGCCAGCAGCTTGGCGGAACAGCTTAACTATGGCTACACCTTC. It encodes CASSLAEQLNYGYTF.

The chain joins TRBV7-8 to TRBJ1-1; 7 bases align to TRBD1. With 2 bases clipped from V and 4 bases from J, the junction kept 7 bases outside the gene matches. CDR3 length: 15 amino acids. Germline values: CDR1 SGHVS, CDR2 FQNEAQ. This CDR3 reads CASSLRTGPGTEAFF. The CDR3, as DNA: TGTGCCAGCAGCTTAAGGACAGGCCCGGGCACTGAAGCTTTCTTT.

This chain links TRBV28 with TRBJ2-2; TRBD1 agrees at 9 bases. This CDR3 contains 16 residues. Trimming at V came to 6 bases and at J to 1 base, leaving 6 bases not matched to a gene. Germline V CDR1 and CDR2: MDHEN, SYDVKM. The DNA for the CDR3 is TGTGCCAGCAGCTCCGGGACAGGGATGAACACCGGGGAGCTGTTTTTT. This codes for CASSSGTGMNTGELFF.

DNA of the CDR3: TGCGCCAGCAGGGCGGACAACTATGGCTACACCTTC. It encodes CASRADNYGYTF. The rearrangement uses TRBV5-1 and TRBJ1-2; no clear D gene. Deletions cut 5 bases from V and 2 bases from J, with 7 bases between. There are 12 residues in the CDR3. Per germline, CDR1 SGHRS and CDR2 YFSETQ.

V and J are TRBV19 and TRBJ1-5, with 9 bases that match TRBD1. Germline assignment: CDR1 LNHDA and CDR2 SQIVND (reference sequence). Trimming took 5 bases from V and 7 from J; bases not matched to a gene: 24. CDR3 length: 20 residues. The CDR3 DNA reads TGTGCCAGTAGTTCGGACCGGGACAGGGTTATGATTCGGGCTGGGCAGCCCCAGCATTTT. Translating gives CASSSDRDRVMIRAGQPQHF. The full variable domain, with the rest looked up from reference TRBV19 and TRBJ1-5, is DGGITQSPKYLFRKEGQNVTLSCEQNLNHDAMYWYRQDPGQGLRLIYYSQIVNDFQKGDIAEGYSVSREKKESFPLTVTSAQKNPTAFYLCASSSDRDRVMIRAGQPQHFGDGTRLSIL.

This chain links TRBV9 with TRBJ2-1, with D tentatively TRBD2 (7 bases). V lost 5 bases and J lost 6, with 12 bases in between. The CDR3 has 13 amino acids. CDR1 and CDR2 from the germline V gene are SGDLS and YYNGEE. Written as DNA, the CDR3 is TGTGCCAGCAGTGGACGGGGGGCCAATGAGCAGTTCTTC. Translated: CASSGRGANEQFF.

This clone was seen only once. The chain uses TRBV27 and TRBJ1-1; D may be TRBD1 (5 bases). V was trimmed by 6 bases and J by 4 bases, leaving 15 bases between them. The CDR3 length is 14 residues. Germline V gene data show CDR1 as MNHEY and CDR2 as SMNVEV (reference sequence). Here the CDR3 reads CASSAGGYSTEAFF. The CDR3 nucleotides are TGTGCCAGCAGCGCCGGGGGGTACAGCACTGAAGCTTTCTTT.

V is TRBV5-6 and J is TRBJ1-5; 7 bases line up with TRBD1. The trim removed 4 bases at V and 1 base at J, leaving 2 bases unmatched. CDR1 is SGHDT, CDR2 YYEEEE, per germline. The CDR3 has 14 residues. CDR3 bases: TGTGCCAGCAGCCAGGACAGGAGCAATCAGCCCCAGCATTTT. Its translation is CASSQDRSNQPQHF.

In its sample, this clone was seen once. The chain is built from TRBV10-3 and TRBJ2-2; D unclear. V shed 6 bases and J shed 3 bases, with 14 bases lying between them. CDR1 is ENHRY and CDR2 is SYGVKD in the germline V gene. The length of the CDR3 is 15 residues. This CDR3 reads CAISKQTTYTGELFF. The CDR3 DNA is TGTGCCATCAGCAAACAGACAACCTACACCGGGGAGCTGTTTTTT.

V and J are TRBV5-1 and TRBJ2-2; tentatively, D is TRBD1 (6 bases). Germline CDR1 is SGHRS and CDR2 is YFSETQ. V was pared by 4 bases and J by 4 bases, with 14 bases between. This CDR3 contains 15 residues. The CDR3 protein is CASSDVDSATGELFF. In DNA, the CDR3 is TGCGCCAGCAGCGACGTGGACAGTGCCACCGGGGAGCTGTTTTTT.

The rearrangement links TRBV15 to TRBJ2-7, with TRBD1 matching over 10 bases. Germline-derived CDR1 and CDR2 are LNHNV and YYDKDF (reference sequence). V shed 1 base and J 5 bases; nucleotides not matched to a gene: 8. This CDR3 contains 16 residues. The CDR3 region is CATSRGRPGTGDEQYF. DNA of the CDR3: TGTGCCACCAGCAGAGGACGTCCCGGGACAGGGGACGAGCAGTACTTC.

This clone has only a few counts. The chain links TRBV6-5 to TRBJ1-6, with unresolved D. The CDR3 spans 12 residues. Deletions cut 4 bases from V and 15 bases from J, with 13 bases between. The germline V gene encodes CDR1 MNHEY and CDR2 SVGAGI. The CDR3: CASSSQPLRLHF. CDR3 in DNA: TGTGCCAGCAGTTCACAACCCCTGCGCCTCCACTTT.

This clone was counted between two and nine times. The chain employs TRBV29-1 and TRBJ2-3; 12 positions match TRBD2. In germline, CDR1 is SQVTM, CDR2 ANQGSEA. J was trimmed by 1 base and V by 0 bases; bases with no gene match: 8. The CDR3 has 18 amino acids. The CDR3 DNA reads as TGCAGCGTTGAAGATCCACTAGCGGGGGGCCCTCGCACAGATACGCAGTATTTT. This translates into CSVEDPLAGGPRTDTQYF.